This T cell receptor (beta chain) was documented in a study of blood T cell repertoires in COVID-19. Sequencing was performed with immunoSEQ multiplex PCR; in TCRdb, only in-frame clones are kept and a portion is missing. The data contain under 300,000 clones, around 90% of them seen just once; the ten biggest clones take up approximately 0.8%. Germline V CDR1 and CDR2: SGHAT, FQNNGV. V lost 5 bases and J lost 1; bases outside the gene matches: 9. The CDR3 sequence is 18 residues long. The chain recombines TRBV11-2 with TRBJ2-1; 12 bases map to TRBD2. Sequencing used peripheral blood. The source is a woman in her 30s with acute or convalescent COVID-19. The CDR3 nucleotides read TGTGCCAGCAGCCTCAATCTAGCGGGAGGGGTATCCTACAATGAGCAGTTCTTC. As protein: CASSLNLAGGVSYNEQFF.